A selection of T cell receptor beta chains follows, all from one sample in a study of blood T cells in healthy people across ages. TCRdb ran MiXCR on the 5' RACE reads and lists one entry per CDR3 protein. The sample consists of some 670,000 distinct CDR3 sequences, around 52% of them appearing once. The sequenced sample consisted of blood. These receptors all come from a woman aged 80 or over in good health. Both conserved end residues are part of each CDR3. Each record gives: J gene, V gene, D gene, CDR3 protein. The D gene is left open where the match is weak.

J: TRBJ2-5; V: TRBV7-2; D: .; CDR3: CASSLGTPTQETQYF
J: TRBJ2-1; V: TRBV9; D: .; CDR3: CASSVAAGNEQFF
J: TRBJ2-3; V: TRBV7-2; D: TRBD2; CDR3: CASSRERGGLDTQYF
J: TRBJ2-3; V: TRBV7-6; D: TRBD2; CDR3: CASSALAGGSTDTQYF
J: TRBJ2-5; V: TRBV7-2; D: TRBD2; CDR3: CASSTGGEKTQYF
J: TRBJ2-2; V: TRBV11-3; D: .; CDR3: CASSLGLTPGELFF
J: .; V: TRBV20-1; D: .; CDR3: CSARDLGASDEQYF
J: TRBJ2-3; V: TRBV6-6; D: .; CDR3: CASSPAHTDTQYF
J: TRBJ2-6; V: TRBV5-1; D: .; CDR3: CASSFTGAGANVLTF
J: .; V: TRBV9; D: .; CDR3: CANGVPYEQYF
J: TRBJ1-2; V: TRBV4-2; D: .; CDR3: CASSQDRTSANYGYTF
J: .; V: TRBV7-2; D: TRBD2; CDR3: CASSLGPRGVEQYF
J: TRBJ2-1; V: TRBV12-3/TRBV12-4; D: TRBD2; CDR3: CASSRSGIYNEQFF
J: TRBJ2-7; V: TRBV2; D: .; CDR3: CASSETMTGRSYEQYF
J: TRBJ2-1; V: TRBV20-1; D: .; CDR3: CSVRNRSSYNEQFF
J: TRBJ2-1; V: TRBV29-1; D: .; CDR3: CSAITGLDEQFF
J: TRBJ2-7; V: TRBV29-1; D: .; CDR3: CSVDGASTYEQYF
J: TRBJ1-2; V: TRBV6-6; D: .; CDR3: CASSYSEQGSDGYTF
J: TRBJ1-1; V: TRBV5-1; D: .; CDR3: CASSLAGEASTEAFF
J: TRBJ1-5; V: TRBV2; D: .; CDR3: CASSENTGTNQPQHF
J: TRBJ2-1; V: TRBV10-3; D: TRBD1; CDR3: CAISVGDRGSGENNEQFF
J: TRBJ2-1; V: TRBV5-1; D: TRBD2; CDR3: CASSTMLAGGQDEQFF
J: TRBJ2-3; V: TRBV6-4; D: .; CDR3: CASSPDRSISDTQYF
J: .; V: TRBV6-5; D: TRBD1; CDR3: CASSYPGTGGRGTQYF
J: TRBJ1-5; V: TRBV3-1; D: .; CDR3: CASSQEGALGQPQHF
J: TRBJ2-3; V: TRBV29-1; D: TRBD2; CDR3: CSANSGGITDTQYF
J: TRBJ2-5; V: TRBV15; D: .; CDR3: CATSRVTPTGQETQYF
J: TRBJ2-5; V: TRBV20-1; D: TRBD2; CDR3: CSASPPSGDYNEQYF
J: TRBJ1-5; V: TRBV24-1; D: .; CDR3: CATSYRNTNQPQHF
J: TRBJ2-1; V: TRBV5-4; D: TRBD2; CDR3: CASSFPERTSGISSYNEQFF
J: .; V: TRBV20-1; D: .; CDR3: CSAIRDREQYF
J: TRBJ1-3; V: TRBV18; D: TRBD1; CDR3: CASSPGRTGRSSGNTIYF
J: TRBJ1-2; V: TRBV5-1; D: .; CDR3: CASSGDPIYGYTF
J: TRBJ2-3; V: TRBV4-1; D: .; CDR3: CASSLRLPQVTDTQYF
J: TRBJ2-1; V: TRBV20-1; D: TRBD2; CDR3: CSALRGGAHNEQFF
J: TRBJ2-1; V: TRBV7-9; D: .; CDR3: CASSLKEGGIADEQFF
J: TRBJ2-1; V: TRBV20-1; D: .; CDR3: CSARDGYYNEQFF
J: TRBJ2-7; V: TRBV3-1; D: .; CDR3: CASSQEGVSRSYEQYF
J: TRBJ2-1; V: TRBV9; D: .; CDR3: CAGSVGRDPQFF
J: TRBJ1-3; V: TRBV12-3/TRBV12-4; D: .; CDR3: CASSRPFLSGNTIYF
J: TRBJ2-1; V: TRBV20-1; D: TRBD2; CDR3: CSAPGLAGRGVLNEQFF
J: TRBJ2-5; V: TRBV24-1; D: .; CDR3: CATSDSRQEPQETQYF
J: TRBJ1-1; V: TRBV6-2/TRBV6-3; D: .; CDR3: CASSYAGEILQAFF
J: TRBJ2-1; V: TRBV6-5; D: TRBD2; CDR3: CASSYSGLAGGLLYNEQFF
J: TRBJ1-6; V: TRBV5-1; D: TRBD1; CDR3: CASSWDSQNSPPHF
J: TRBJ2-3; V: TRBV7-3; D: TRBD2; CDR3: CASSLGGGRRYTQYF
J: TRBJ2-2; V: TRBV5-1; D: .; CDR3: CASSVAYTGELFF
J: TRBJ2-1; V: TRBV11-1; D: .; CDR3: CASSLDSGNEQFF
J: TRBJ2-3; V: TRBV7-2; D: .; CDR3: CASSLALQGDTQYF
J: .; V: TRBV10-3; D: .; CDR3: CAISGGTLKETQYF
J: TRBJ2-5; V: TRBV25-1; D: .; CDR3: CASGLHGSQETQYF
J: TRBJ2-4; V: TRBV12-3/TRBV12-4; D: .; CDR3: CASSTPLGQMVIQYF
J: TRBJ2-3; V: TRBV20-1; D: .; CDR3: CSARDQGGIDTQYF
J: TRBJ2-7; V: TRBV5-1; D: .; CDR3: CASSSGQYYEQYF